This paragraph reports one T cell receptor beta chain. Its antigen remains unknown. Primers: 60 Vbeta forward and 13 Jbeta reverse. As processed by the authors: Unique TCR beta chains totaled roughly 80 million in a later count, with around 11 million of them shared. Some clones are missing from TCRdb's copy, which holds only in-frame ones; the method was immunoSEQ multiplex PCR. V and J calls and clone size are those listed in that table; D and trimming were worked out from the DNA. The sample data list around 130,000 clones. The record originates from a study of cytomegalovirus exposure and HLA in healthy donors. With 5 bases clipped from V and 5 bases from J, the junction kept 14 bases outside the gene matches. CDR1 and CDR2 from the germline V gene are SEHNR and FQNEAQ (reference sequence). The CDR3 runs 16 residues. The study, taken as a whole, reports: Another analysis was done later, and it associated 16,951 TCR beta sequences with HLA alleles at 0.05 false discovery rate. Reported performance of the classifier showed diagnosis of cytomegalovirus status with high specificity and sensitivity. Indistinguishable V segments such as TRBV6-2 and TRBV6-3 were excluded.

V and J are TRBV7-9 and TRBJ2-7; 8 bases align to TRBD1. The clonotype comes from a woman aged 40 to 50 in good health and CMV-seronegative. The specimen sequenced was PBMCs. The CDR3 DNA reads as TGTGCCAGCAGCCAGCCTCCGGGACAGGTTGGAAACGAGCAGTACTTC. Amino acids: CASSQPPGQVGNEQYF.